This T cell receptor beta chain was obtained from a study of technical replicates of blood from several donors. Libraries were prepared by immunoSEQ multiplex PCR; TCRdb keeps only in-frame clonotypes and omits some of them. The table records more than 80,000 clones, 85% to 95% of them present only once. V was pared by 6 bases and J by 0 bases, with 10 bases of the junction left unmatched. CDR3 length equals 16 residues. Germline V gene data show CDR1 as SEHNR and CDR2 as FQNEAQ (reference sequence). The J gene is TRBJ2-7, the V gene TRBV7-9, with TRBD2 matching over 8 bases. Material for sequencing was T cells isolated from PBMCs. The clonotype comes from a human donor in good health. CDR3 DNA: TGTGCCAGCAGGGGGGATGGCGGGGGGTACTCCTACGAGCAGTACTTC. Translating gives CASRGDGGGYSYEQYF.